The following is a T cell receptor beta chain sequence with its context. V was trimmed by 1 base and J by 7 bases, leaving 13 bases between them. The CDR3 has 14 amino acids. The germline gives CDR1 KGHSH, CDR2 LQKENI. Original processing notes: The authors estimated nucleated cell counts from reference gene primer amplification. Produced via immunoSEQ multiplex PCR; TCRdb's table is partial and in-frame only. V, J and clone size were drawn from that table, and D and trimming were deduced from the DNA. The sample lists over 95,000 clones, about 83% occurring once. The data were obtained in a study of blood T cell repertoires in COVID-19. Whole-study context: Donors in the United States, Italy and Spain gave samples during acute or convalescent COVID-19.

The chain links TRBV18 to TRBJ1-1; D is undetermined. The TCR comes from a man between 65 and 85 years old with active or convalescent COVID-19. The sample was peripheral blood. The CDR3 reads CASSPQGGRNEAFF. CDR3 DNA: TGTGCCAGCTCACCACAGGGAGGGCGTAATGAAGCTTTCTTT.